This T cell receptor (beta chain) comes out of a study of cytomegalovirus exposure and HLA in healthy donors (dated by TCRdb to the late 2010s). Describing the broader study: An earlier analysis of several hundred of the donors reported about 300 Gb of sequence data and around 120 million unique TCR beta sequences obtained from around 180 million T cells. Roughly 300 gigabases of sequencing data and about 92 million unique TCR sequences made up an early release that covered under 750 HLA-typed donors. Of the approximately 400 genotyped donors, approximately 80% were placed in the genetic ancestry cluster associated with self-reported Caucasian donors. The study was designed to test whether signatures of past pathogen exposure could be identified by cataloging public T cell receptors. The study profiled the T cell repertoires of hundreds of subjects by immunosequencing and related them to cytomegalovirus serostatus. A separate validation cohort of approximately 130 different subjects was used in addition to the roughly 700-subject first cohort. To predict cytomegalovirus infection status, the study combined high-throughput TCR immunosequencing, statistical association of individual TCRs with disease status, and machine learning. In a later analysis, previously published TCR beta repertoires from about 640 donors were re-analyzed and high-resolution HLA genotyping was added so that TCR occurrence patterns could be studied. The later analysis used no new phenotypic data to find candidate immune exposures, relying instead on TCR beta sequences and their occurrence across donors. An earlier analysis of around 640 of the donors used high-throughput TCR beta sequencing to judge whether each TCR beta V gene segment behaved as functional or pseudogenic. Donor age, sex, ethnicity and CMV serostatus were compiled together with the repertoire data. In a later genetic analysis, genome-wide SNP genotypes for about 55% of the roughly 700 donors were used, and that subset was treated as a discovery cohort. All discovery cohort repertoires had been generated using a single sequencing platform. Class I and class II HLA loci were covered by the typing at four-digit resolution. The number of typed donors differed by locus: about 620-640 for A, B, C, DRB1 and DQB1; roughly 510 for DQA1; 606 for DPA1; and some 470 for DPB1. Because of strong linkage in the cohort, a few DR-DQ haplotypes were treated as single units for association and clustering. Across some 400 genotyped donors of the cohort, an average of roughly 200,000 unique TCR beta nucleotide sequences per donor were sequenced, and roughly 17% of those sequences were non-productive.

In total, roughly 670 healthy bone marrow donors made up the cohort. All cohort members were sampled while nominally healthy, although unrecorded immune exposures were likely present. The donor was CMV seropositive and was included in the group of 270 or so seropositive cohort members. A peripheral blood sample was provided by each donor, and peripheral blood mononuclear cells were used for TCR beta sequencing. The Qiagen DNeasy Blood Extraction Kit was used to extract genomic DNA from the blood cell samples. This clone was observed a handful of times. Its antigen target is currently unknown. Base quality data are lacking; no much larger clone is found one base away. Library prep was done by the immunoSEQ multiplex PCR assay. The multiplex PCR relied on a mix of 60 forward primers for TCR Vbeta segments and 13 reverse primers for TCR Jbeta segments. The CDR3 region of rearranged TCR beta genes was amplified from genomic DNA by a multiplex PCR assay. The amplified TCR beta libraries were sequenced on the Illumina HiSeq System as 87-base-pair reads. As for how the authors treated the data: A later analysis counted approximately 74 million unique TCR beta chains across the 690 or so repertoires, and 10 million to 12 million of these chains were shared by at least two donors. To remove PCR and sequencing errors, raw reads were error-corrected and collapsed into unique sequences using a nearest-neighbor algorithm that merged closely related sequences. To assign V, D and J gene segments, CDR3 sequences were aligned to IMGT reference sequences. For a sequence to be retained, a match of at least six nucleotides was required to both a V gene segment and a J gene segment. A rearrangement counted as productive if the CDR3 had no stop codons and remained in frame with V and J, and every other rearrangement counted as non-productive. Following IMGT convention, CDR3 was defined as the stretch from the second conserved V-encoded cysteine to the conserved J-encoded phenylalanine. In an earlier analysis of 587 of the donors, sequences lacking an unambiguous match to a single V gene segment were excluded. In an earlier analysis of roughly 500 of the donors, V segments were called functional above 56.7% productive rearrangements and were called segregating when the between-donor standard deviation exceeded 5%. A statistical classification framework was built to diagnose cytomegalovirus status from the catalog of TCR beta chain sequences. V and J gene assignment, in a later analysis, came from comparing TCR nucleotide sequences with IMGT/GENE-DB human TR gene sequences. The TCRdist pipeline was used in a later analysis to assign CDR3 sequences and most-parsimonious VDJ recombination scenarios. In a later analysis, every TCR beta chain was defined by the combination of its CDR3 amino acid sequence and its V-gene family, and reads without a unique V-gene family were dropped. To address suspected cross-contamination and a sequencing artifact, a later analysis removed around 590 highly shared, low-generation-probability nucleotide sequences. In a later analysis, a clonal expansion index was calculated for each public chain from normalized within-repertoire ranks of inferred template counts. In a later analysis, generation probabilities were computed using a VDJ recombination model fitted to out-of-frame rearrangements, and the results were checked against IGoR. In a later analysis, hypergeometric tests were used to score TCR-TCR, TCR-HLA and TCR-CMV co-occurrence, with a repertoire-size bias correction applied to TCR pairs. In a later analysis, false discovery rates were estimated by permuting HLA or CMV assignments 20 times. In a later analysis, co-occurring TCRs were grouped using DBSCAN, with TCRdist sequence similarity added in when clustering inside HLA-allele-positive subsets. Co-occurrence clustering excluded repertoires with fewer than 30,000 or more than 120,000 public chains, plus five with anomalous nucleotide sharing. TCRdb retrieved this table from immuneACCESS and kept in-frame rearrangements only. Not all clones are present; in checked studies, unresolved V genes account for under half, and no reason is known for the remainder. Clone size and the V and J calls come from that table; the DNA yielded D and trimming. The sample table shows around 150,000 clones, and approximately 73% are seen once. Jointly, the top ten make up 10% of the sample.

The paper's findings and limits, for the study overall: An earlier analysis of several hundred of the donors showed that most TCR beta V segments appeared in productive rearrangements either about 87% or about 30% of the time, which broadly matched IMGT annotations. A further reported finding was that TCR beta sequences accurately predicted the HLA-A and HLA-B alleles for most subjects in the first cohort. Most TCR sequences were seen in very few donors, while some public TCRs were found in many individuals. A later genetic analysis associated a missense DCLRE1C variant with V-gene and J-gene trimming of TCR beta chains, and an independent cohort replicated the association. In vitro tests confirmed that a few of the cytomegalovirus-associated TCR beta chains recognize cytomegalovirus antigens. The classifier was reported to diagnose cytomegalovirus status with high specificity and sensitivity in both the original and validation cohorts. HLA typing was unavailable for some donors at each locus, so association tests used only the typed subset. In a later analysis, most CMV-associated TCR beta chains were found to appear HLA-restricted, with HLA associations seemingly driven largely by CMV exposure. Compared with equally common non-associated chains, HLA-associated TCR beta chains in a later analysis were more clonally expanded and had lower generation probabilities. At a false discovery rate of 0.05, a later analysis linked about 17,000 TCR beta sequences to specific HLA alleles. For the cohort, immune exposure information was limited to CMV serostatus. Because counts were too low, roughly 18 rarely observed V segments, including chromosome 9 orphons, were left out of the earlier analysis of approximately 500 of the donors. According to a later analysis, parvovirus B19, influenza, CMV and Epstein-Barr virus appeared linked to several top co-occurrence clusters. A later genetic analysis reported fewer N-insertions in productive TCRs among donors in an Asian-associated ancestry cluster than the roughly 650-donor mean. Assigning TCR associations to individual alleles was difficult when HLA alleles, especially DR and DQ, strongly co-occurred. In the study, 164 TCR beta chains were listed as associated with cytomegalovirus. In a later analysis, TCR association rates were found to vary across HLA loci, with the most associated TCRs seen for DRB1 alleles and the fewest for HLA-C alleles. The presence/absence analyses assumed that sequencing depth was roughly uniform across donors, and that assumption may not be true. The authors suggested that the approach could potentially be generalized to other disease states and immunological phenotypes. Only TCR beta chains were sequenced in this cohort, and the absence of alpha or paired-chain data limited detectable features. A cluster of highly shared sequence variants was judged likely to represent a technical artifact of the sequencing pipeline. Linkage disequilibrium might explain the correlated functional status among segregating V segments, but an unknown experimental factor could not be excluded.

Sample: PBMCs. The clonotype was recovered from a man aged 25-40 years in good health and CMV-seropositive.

The DNA is as follows: TGTGCCAGCAGTTTAGGGACTTTTCAGCCAGATACGCAGTATTTT. Translated, this is CASSLGTFQPDTQYF. The V and J genes are TRBV6-5 and TRBJ2-3; D gene: possibly TRBD2, on 6 matching bases. Reading the germline V gene gives CDR1 MNHEY and CDR2 SVGAGI. The trim is 4 bases for V and 4 bases for J, with a gap of 15 bases between the germline ends. Measured from the cysteine to the phenylalanine, the CDR3 is 15 residues long. Here the CDR3 DNA is all that survives: 45 bases in frame from base 1.